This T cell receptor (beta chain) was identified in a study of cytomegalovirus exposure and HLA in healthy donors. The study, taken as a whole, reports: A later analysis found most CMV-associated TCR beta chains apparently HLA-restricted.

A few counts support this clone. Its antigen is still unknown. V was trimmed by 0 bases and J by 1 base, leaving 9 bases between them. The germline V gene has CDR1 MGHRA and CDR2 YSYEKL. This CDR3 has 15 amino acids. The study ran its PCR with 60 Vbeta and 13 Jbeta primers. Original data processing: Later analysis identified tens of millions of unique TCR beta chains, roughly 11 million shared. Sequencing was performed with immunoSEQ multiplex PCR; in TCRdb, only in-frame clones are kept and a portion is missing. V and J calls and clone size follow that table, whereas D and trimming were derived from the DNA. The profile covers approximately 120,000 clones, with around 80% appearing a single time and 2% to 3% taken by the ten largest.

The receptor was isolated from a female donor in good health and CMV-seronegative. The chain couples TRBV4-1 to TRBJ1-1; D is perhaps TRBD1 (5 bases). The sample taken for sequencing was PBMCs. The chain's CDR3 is CASSQDWGKNTEAFF. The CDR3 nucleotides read TGCGCCAGCAGCCAAGATTGGGGCAAGAACACTGAAGCTTTCTTT.